This entry features one T cell receptor beta chain sequence. The sample comes from a study of identical twins. TCRdb re-analysed the 5' RACE reads in MiXCR, keeping a single row per CDR3 protein. In the table there are about 520,000 distinct CDR3 sequences, 22% of which are singletons. Germline loops: CDR1 DFQATT, CDR2 SNEGSKA (reference sequence). V was shortened by 2 bases and J by 8 bases, with 7 bases between the two germline ends. CDR3 length: 11 residues. These data were also filed under a second study, of T cells expressing NK-cell markers.

The clonotype was recovered from a woman under 30 in good health. This chain links TRBV20-1 with TRBJ2-1; D uncertain. Sequenced input: CD4+ T cells sorted from blood. The CDR3 loop is CSARRSDEQFF. The DNA of the CDR3 is TGCAGTGCTAGAAGGAGCGATGAGCAGTTCTTC.